These 16 T cell receptor beta chains share one sample of origin, sequenced in a study of Ad26.COV2.S vaccination and SARS-CoV-2 variants. The method was immunoSEQ multiplex PCR; TCRdb's version includes in-frame clones alone and lacks a portion of them. The repertoire holds roughly 350,000 clones, with around 86% as singletons. The sample's treatment: around 19 received Ad26.COV2.S at low or high dose, single or two shots; several received placebo; per-sample allocation not given. Each sample was drawn 63 days after the first injection (of vaccine or placebo). The specimen comprised peripheral blood, sampled in a trial of Ad26.COV2.S vaccine versus placebo. These receptors were obtained from a person between 18 and 59 years old who received the Ad26.COV2.S COVID-19 vaccine or a placebo.

This chain connects TRBV25-1 to TRBJ2-1; D gene unclear. Germline CDR1 and CDR2: MGHDK and SYGVNS. Between the trimmed V and J ends, which lost 4 bases and 4 bases, there was a span of 17 bases. The CDR3 contains 16 residues. The chain's CDR3 is CASSVDRTLDYNEQFF. CDR3 DNA: TGTGCCAGCAGTGTGGACCGGACCCTCGATTACAATGAGCAGTTCTTC. Full variable domain (outside the CDR3, taken from reference TRBV25-1 and TRBJ2-1): EADIYQTPRYLVIGTGKKITLECSQTMGHDKMYWYQQDPGMELHLIHYSYGVNSTEKGDLSSESTVSRIRTEHFPLTLESARPSHTSQYLCASSVDRTLDYNEQFFGPGTRLTVL.

The chain couples TRBV12-5 to TRBJ2-7; a possible D gene is TRBD2 (7 bases). The CDR3 spans 13 residues. Germline CDR1 is LGHNT and CDR2 is FRNRAP. Trimming stripped 7 bases from V and 0 bases from J, with 10 bases between. DNA for the CDR3: TGTGCTAGTGAGGGGGGGACCTCCTACGAGCAGTACTTC. It codes for CASEGGTSYEQYF.

V and J are TRBV11-2 and TRBJ2-7, with D perhaps matching TRBD1 (6 bases). This CDR3 comprises 12 residues. The germline V and J ends were trimmed by 5 bases and 6 bases, with 11 bases remaining between them. Germline CDR1 reads SGHAT; CDR2 reads FQNNGV. This chain's CDR3 is CASSIQGSEQYF. The CDR3 DNA is TGTGCCAGCAGCATACAGGGTTCCGAGCAGTACTTC.

This chain joins TRBV6-1 and TRBJ1-5; tentative D call: TRBD1 (6 bases). Trimming took 2 bases from V and 5 from J, leaving 13 bases between them. This CDR3 has 15 amino acids. Germline CDR1 reads MNHNS; CDR2 reads SASEGT. This chain's CDR3 is CASSERGREDQPQHF. The CDR3 DNA follows: TGTGCCAGCAGTGAACGGGGGCGGGAGGATCAGCCCCAGCATTTT.

The CDR3 here is CASSYRHYGYTF. DNA for the CDR3: TGTGCCAGCAGTTACCGACACTATGGCTACACCTTC. This rearrangement joins TRBV6-2 or TRBV6-3 to TRBJ1-2; D remains ambiguous. The germline V gene has CDR1 MNHEY and CDR2 SVGEGT. The CDR3 covers 12 residues. The V end lost 2 bases, the J end lost 3 bases, and 4 bases lay between the germline ends.

The chain has TRBV5-1 and TRBJ1-1; D is unresolved. Germline CDR1 and CDR2: SGHRS and YFSETQ. Trimming removed 0 bases at V and 2 bases at J, with 11 bases between. The CDR3 spans 15 residues. For the CDR3, the DNA is TGCGCCAGCAGCTTGGCCCACAGAGTCAACACTGAAGCTTTCTTT. Translated, it gives CASSLAHRVNTEAFF.

The V gene is TRBV5-1, the J gene TRBJ2-3, with no clear D. The CDR3 is 14 residues long. Trimming stripped 0 bases from V and 4 bases from J, with 9 bases between. Germline loops: CDR1 SGHRS, CDR2 YFSETQ. CDR3 loop: CASSLADVSDTQYF. The CDR3 DNA reads TGCGCCAGCAGCTTGGCTGACGTTTCAGATACGCAGTATTTT.

The gene calls are TRBV7-6 and TRBJ1-4; D not resolved. Germline V gives CDR1 SGHVS, CDR2 FNYEAQ. Trimming cost V 0 bases and J 5 bases, with 10 bases left between them. This CDR3 region has 15 residues. CDR3 residues: CASSLAVGVNEKLFF. The CDR3 region has the DNA TGTGCCAGCAGCTTAGCGGTCGGCGTAAATGAAAAACTGTTTTTT.

The chain employs TRBV5-1 and TRBJ1-2; 7 bases align to TRBD1. The V gene's germline CDR1 is SGHRS and CDR2 YFSETQ. V shed 2 bases, J shed 1 base, and the junction held 8 bases outside the gene matches. CDR3 length equals 16 residues. CDR3 DNA sequence: TGCGCCAGCAGCTTAGAAGGGACAGCCCTTAACTATGGCTACACCTTC. It specifies CASSLEGTALNYGYTF. The full variable domain, in which reference TRBV5-1 and TRBJ1-2 provide the parts outside the CDR3, is KAGVTQTPRYLIKTRGQQVTLSCSPISGHRSVSWYQQTPGQGLQFLFEYFSETQRNKGNFPGRFSGRQFSNSRSEMNVSTLELGDSALYLCASSLEGTALNYGYTFGSGTRLTVV.

V gene TRBV7-9 combines with J gene TRBJ2-1; 9 nucleotides line up with TRBD2. The CDR3 totals 18 residues. Trimming at V came to 7 bases and at J to 0 bases, leaving 13 bases not matched to a gene. Germline CDR1 is SEHNR and CDR2 is FQNEAQ (reference sequence). As DNA, the CDR3 is TGTGCCAGCACCAAAAGGGCGGGGGGGCTTGACTCCTACAATGAGCAGTTCTTC. Encoded protein: CASTKRAGGLDSYNEQFF.

The CDR3 reads CASSLRAGPTDTQYF. Here the CDR3 DNA reads TGTGCCAGCAGCTTGAGAGCAGGGCCTACAGATACGCAGTATTTT. The gene calls are TRBV5-5 and TRBJ2-3; possibly TRBD1 for D (5 bases). The CDR3 has 15 residues. V was clipped by 1 base and J by 3 bases, with 12 bases between them. Germline V lookup: CDR1 SGHKS, CDR2 YYEKEE (reference sequence).

The chain carries TRBV7-3 and TRBJ1-6; no clear D gene. The CDR3 is 16 amino acids. V shed 5 bases and J shed 5 bases, with 16 bases lying between them. CDR1 SGHTA and CDR2 FQGTGA come from the germline V gene. The CDR3 loop reads CASSPAPGRNNSPLHF. The CDR3 bases are TGTGCCAGCAGCCCAGCCCCCGGCAGGAATAATTCACCCCTCCACTTT.

The chain recombines TRBV12-5 with TRBJ1-3; D gene uncertain. Germline loops: CDR1 LGHNT, CDR2 FRNRAP. The CDR3 consists of 16 residues. V lost 0 bases, J lost 0 bases, and 9 bases lay in between. DNA of the CDR3: TGTGCTAGTGGTTTGGTTGGGAGAGGCTCTGGAAACACCATATATTTT. It is translated as CASGLVGRGSGNTIYF.

The CDR3 DNA reads TGTGCCAGCAGCTCCGGGACAGGGGGACCGGGGAGCAATCAGCCCCAGCATTTT. It is translated as CASSSGTGGPGSNQPQHF. The chain employs TRBV6-2 or TRBV6-3 and TRBJ1-5, with 11 bases lining up with TRBD1. This CDR3 region has 18 residues. The germline V gene has CDR1 MNHEY and CDR2 SVGEGT. After removal of 6 bases from V and 1 base from J, the junction contained 11 bases not matched to a gene.

The CDR3 loop reads CASSPYPHGWENTEAFF. The CDR3 nucleotides are TGTGCCAGCTCACCTTACCCACACGGTTGGGAAAACACTGAAGCTTTCTTT. This chain connects TRBV18 to TRBJ1-1; D not certain. Germline loops: CDR1 KGHSH, CDR2 LQKENI. Between the trimmed V and J ends, which lost 3 bases and 2 bases, there was a span of 19 bases. The CDR3 is made up of 17 amino acids.

CDR3 sequence reads: CASRKTTRLATNEKLFF. The CDR3 DNA is TGTGCCAGCAGGAAAACGACGCGGCTTGCAACTAATGAAAAACTGTTTTTT. V usage is TRBV7-8 and J usage is TRBJ1-4, with no clear D. The V gene lost 6 bases and the J gene lost 0 bases, with 17 bases spanning the gap. Germline CDR1 is SGHVS and CDR2 is FQNEAQ. This CDR3 has 17 residues.